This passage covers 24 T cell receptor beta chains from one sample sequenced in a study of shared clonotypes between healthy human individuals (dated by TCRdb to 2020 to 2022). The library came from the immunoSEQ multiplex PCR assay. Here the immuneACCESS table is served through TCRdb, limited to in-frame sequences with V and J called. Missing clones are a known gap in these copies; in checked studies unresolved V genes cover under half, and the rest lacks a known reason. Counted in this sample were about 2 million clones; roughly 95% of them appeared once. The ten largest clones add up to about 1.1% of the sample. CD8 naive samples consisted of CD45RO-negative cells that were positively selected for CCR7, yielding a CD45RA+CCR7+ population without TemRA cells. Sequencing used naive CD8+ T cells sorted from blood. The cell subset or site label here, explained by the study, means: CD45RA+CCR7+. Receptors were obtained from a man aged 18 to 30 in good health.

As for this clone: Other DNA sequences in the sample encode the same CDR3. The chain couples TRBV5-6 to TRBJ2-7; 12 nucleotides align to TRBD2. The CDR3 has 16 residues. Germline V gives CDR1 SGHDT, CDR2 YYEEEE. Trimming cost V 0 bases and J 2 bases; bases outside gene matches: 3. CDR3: CASSLGLAGEAYEQYF. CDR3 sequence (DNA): TGTGCCAGCAGCTTGGGACTAGCGGGAGAGGCCTACGAGCAGTACTTC. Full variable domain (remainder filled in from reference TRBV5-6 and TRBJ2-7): DAGVTQSPTHLIKTRGQQVTLRCSPKSGHDTVSWYQQALGQGPQFIFQYYEEEERQRGNFPDRFSGHQFPNYSSELNVNALLLGDSALYLCASSLGLAGEAYEQYFGPGTRLTVT.

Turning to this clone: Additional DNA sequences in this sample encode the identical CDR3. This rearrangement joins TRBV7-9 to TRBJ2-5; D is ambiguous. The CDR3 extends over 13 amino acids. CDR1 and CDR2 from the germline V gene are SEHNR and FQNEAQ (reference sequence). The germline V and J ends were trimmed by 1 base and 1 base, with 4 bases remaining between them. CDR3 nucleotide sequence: TGTGCCAGCAGCTTAGTGGGCCAAGAGACCCAGTACTTC. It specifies CASSLVGQETQYF.

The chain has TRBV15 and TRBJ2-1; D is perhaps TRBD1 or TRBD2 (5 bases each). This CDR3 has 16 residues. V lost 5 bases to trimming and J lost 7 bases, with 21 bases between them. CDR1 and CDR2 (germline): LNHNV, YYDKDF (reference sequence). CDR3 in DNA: TGTGCCACCAGCGAAACCCGGGACCCGCCCCTAAATGAGCAGTTCTTC. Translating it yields CATSETRDPPLNEQFF.

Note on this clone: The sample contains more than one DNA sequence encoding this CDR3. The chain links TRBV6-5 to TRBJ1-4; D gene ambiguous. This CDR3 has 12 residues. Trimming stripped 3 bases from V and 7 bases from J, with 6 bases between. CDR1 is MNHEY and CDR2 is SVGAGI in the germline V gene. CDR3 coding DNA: TGTGCCAGCAGTTATCTGGGTGAAAAACTGTTTTTT. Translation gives CASSYLGEKLFF.

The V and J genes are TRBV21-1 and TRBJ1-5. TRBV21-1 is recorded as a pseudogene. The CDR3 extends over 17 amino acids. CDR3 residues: CASSKSQTRDSNQPQHF. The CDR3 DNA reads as TGTGCCAGCAGCAAAAGCCAAACCCGCGATAGCAATCAGCCCCAGCATTTT.

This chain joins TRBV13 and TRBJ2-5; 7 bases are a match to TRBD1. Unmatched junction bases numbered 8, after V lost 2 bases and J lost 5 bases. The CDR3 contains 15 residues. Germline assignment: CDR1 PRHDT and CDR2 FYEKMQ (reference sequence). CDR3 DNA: TGTGCCAGCAGCTTACGAGGGGGCTTGGAGGAGACCCAGTACTTC. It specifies CASSLRGGLEETQYF.

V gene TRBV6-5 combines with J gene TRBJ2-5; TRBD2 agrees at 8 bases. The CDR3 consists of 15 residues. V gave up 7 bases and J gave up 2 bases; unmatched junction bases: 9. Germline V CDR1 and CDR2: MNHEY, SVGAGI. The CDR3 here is CASTHGGGIQETQYF. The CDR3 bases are TGTGCCAGCACCCACGGGGGGGGGATTCAAGAGACCCAGTACTTC.

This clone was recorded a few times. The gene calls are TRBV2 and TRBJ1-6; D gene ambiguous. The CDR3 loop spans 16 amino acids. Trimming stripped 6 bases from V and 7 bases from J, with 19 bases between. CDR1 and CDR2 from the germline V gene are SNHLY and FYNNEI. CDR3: CASRAVGEGNNSPLHF. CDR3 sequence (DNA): TGTGCCAGCAGAGCCGTTGGGGAGGGAAACAATTCACCCCTCCACTTT.

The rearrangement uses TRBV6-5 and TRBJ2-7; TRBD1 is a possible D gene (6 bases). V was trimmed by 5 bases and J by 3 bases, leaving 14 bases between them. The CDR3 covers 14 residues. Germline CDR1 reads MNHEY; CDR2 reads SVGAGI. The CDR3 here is CASSTTPGHYEQYF. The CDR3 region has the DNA TGTGCCAGCAGTACGACGCCGGGACACTACGAGCAGTACTTC.

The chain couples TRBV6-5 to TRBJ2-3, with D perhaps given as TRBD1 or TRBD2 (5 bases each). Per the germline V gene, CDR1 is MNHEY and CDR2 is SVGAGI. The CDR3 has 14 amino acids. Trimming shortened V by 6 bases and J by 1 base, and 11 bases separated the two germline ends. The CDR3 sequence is CASRRDLRTDTQYF. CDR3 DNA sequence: TGTGCCAGCAGACGGGACCTCCGCACAGATACGCAGTATTTT.

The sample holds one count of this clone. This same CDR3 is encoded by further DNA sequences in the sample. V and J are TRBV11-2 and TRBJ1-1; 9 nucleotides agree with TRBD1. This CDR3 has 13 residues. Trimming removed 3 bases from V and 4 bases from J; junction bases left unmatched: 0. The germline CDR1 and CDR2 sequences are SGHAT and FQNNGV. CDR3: CASSLTGGTEAFF. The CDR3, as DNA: TGTGCCAGCAGCTTGACAGGGGGCACTGAAGCTTTCTTT.

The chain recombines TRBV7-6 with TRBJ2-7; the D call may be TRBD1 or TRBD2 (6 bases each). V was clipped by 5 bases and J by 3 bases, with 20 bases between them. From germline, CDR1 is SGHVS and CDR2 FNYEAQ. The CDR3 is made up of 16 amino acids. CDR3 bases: TGTGCCAGCAGCCTAGTGGGGGGCTTGGGGCTCTACGAGCAGTACTTC. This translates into CASSLVGGLGLYEQYF.

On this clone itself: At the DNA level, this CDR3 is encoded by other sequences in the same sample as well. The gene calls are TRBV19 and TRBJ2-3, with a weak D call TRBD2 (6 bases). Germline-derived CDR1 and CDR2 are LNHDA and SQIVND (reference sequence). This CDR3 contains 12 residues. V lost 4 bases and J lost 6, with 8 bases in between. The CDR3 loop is CASSTGGDTQYF. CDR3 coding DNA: TGTGCCAGTAGTACCGGAGGGGATACGCAGTATTTT.

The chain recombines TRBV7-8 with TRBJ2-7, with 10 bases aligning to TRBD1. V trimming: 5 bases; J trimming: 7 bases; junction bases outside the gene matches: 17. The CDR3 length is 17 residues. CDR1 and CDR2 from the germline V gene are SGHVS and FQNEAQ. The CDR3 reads CASSHSLPGTGVEEQYF. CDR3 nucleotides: TGTGCCAGCAGCCACAGTCTTCCCGGGACAGGGGTTGAGGAGCAGTACTTC. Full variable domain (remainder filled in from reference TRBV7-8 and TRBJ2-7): GAGVSQSPRYKVAKRGQDVALRCDPISGHVSLFWYQQALGQGPEFLTYFQNEAQLDKSGLPSDRFFAERPEGSVSTLKIQRTQQEDSAVYLCASSHSLPGTGVEEQYFGPGTRLTVT.

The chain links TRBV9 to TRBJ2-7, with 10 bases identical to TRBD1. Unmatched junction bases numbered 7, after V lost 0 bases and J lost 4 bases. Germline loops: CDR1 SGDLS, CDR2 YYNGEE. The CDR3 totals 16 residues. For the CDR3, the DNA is TGTGCCAGCAGCGTAGAAGCCGGGACAGGGGAATACGAGCAGTACTTC. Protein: CASSVEAGTGEYEQYF.

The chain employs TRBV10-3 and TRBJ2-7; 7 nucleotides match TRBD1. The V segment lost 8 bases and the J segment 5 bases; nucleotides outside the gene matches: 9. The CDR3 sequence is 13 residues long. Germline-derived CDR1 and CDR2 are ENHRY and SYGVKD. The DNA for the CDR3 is TGTGCCATCTGGAGAGACAGGGAGAACGAGCAGTACTTC. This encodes CAIWRDRENEQYF.

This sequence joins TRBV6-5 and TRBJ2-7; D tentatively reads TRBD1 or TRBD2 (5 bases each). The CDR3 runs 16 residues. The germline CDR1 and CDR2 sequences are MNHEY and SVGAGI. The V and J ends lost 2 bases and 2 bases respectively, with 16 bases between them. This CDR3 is CASSYPGASGAYEQYF. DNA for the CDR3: TGTGCCAGCAGTTACCCTGGGGCAAGCGGAGCCTACGAGCAGTACTTC.

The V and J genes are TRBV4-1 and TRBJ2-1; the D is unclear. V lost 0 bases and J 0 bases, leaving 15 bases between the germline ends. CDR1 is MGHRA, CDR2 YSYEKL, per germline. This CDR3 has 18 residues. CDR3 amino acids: CASSQDDAHPSSYNEQFF. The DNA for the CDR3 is TGCGCCAGCAGCCAAGATGATGCCCACCCGAGCTCCTACAATGAGCAGTTCTTC.

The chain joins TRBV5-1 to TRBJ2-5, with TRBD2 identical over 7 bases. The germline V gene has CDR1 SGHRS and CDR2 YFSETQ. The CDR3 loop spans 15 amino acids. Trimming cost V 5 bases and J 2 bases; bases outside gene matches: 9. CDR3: CASRPPLAGQETQYF. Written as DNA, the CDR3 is TGCGCCAGCAGGCCTCCCTTAGCGGGTCAAGAGACCCAGTACTTC.

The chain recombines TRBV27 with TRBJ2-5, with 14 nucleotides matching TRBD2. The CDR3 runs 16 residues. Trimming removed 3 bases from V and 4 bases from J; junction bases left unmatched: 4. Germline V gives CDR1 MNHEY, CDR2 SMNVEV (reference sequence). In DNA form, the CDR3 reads TGTGCCAGCAGTTTGACTAGCGGGGGGGCCGCAGAGACCCAGTACTTC. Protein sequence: CASSLTSGGAAETQYF.

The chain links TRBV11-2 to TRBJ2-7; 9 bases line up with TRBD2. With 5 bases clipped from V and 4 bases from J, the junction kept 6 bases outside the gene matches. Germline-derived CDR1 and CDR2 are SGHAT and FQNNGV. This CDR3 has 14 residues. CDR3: CASSVSGSGYEQYF. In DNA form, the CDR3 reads TGTGCCAGCAGCGTTAGCGGGAGTGGGTACGAGCAGTACTTC.

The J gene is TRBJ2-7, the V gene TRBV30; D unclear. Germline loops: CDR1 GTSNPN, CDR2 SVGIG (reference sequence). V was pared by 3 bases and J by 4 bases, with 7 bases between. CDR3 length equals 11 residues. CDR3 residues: CAWRVGYEQYF. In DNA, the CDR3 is TGTGCCTGGAGGGTGGGTTACGAGCAGTACTTC.

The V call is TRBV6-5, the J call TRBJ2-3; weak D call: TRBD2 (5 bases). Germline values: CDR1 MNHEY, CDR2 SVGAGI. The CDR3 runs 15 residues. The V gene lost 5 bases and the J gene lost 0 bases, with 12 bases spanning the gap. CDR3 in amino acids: CASSVGPGSTDTQYF. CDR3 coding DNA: TGTGCCAGCAGTGTCGGGCCGGGAAGCACAGATACGCAGTATTTT.

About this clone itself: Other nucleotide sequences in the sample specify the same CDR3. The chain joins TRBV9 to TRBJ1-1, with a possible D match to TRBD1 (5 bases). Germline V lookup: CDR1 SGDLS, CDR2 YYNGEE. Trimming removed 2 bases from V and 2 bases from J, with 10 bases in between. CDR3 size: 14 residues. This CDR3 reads CASSVSGANTEAFF. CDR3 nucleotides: TGTGCCAGCAGCGTTTCCGGGGCCAACACTGAAGCTTTCTTT.